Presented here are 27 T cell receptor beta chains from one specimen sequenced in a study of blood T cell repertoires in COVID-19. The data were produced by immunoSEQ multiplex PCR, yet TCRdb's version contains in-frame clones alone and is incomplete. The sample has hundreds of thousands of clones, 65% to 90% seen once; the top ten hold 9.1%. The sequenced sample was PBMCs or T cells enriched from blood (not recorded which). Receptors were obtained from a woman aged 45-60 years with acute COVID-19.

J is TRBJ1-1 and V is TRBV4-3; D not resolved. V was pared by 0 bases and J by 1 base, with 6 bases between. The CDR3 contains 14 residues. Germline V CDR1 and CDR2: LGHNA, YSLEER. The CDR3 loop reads CASSQDAENTEAFF. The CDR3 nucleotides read TGCGCCAGCAGCCAAGACGCAGAGAACACTGAAGCTTTCTTT.

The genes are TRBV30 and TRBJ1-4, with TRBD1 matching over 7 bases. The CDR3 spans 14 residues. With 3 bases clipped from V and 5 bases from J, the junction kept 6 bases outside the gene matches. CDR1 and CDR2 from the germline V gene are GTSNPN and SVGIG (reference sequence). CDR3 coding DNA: TGTGCCTGGAGCGGCCGAGGGGGCAATGAAAAACTGTTTTTT. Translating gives CAWSGRGGNEKLFF.

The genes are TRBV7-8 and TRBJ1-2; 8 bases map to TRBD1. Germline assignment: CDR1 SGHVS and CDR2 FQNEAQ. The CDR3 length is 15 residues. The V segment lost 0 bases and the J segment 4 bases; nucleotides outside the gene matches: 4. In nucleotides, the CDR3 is TGTGCCAGCAGCTTAGCCCAGGGGGCAAGCTATGGCTACACCTTC. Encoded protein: CASSLAQGASYGYTF.

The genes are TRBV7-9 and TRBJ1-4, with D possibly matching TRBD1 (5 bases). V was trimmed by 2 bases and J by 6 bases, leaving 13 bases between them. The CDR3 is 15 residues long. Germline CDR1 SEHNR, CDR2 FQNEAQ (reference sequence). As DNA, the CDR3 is TGTGCCAGCAGCTTAAGACAGACGTCGGATGAAAAACTGTTTTTT. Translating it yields CASSLRQTSDEKLFF.

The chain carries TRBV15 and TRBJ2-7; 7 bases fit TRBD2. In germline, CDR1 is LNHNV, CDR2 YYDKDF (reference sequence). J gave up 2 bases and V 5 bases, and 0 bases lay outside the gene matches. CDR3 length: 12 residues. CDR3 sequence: CATSAGAYEQYF. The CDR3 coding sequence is TGTGCCACCAGCGCGGGGGCCTACGAGCAGTACTTC.

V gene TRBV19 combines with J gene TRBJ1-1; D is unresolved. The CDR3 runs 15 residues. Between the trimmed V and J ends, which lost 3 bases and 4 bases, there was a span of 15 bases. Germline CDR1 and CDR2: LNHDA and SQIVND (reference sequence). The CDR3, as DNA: TGTGCCAGTAGTATTCTGGAGGTGGGAACCACTGAAGCTTTCTTT. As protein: CASSILEVGTTEAFF.

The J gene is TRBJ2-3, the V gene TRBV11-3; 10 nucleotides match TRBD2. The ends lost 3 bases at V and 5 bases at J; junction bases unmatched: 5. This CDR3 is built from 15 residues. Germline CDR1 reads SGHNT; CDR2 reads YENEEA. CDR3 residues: CASSFSGGGLDTQYF. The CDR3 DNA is TGTGCCAGCAGCTTCAGCGGGGGGGGTCTAGATACGCAGTATTTT.

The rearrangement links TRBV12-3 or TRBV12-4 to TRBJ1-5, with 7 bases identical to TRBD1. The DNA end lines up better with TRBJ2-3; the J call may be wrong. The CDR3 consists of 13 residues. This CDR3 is CASSPTGAQPQYF. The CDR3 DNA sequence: TGTGCCAGCAGTCCTACAGGGGCACAGCCCCAGTATTTT.

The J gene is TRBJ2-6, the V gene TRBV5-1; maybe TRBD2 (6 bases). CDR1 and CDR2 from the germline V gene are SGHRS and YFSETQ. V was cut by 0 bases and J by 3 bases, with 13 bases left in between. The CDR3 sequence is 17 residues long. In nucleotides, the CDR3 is TGCGCCAGCAGCTTGGCCACCGGGACTGGTGGGGCCAACGTCCTGACTTTC. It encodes CASSLATGTGGANVLTF.

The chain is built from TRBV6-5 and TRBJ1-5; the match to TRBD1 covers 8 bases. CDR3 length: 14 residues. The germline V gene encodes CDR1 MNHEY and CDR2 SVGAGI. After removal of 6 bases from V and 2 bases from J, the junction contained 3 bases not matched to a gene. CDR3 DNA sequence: TGTGCCAGCAGCCAGGACAGGGGCAATCAGCCCCAGCATTTT. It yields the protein CASSQDRGNQPQHF.

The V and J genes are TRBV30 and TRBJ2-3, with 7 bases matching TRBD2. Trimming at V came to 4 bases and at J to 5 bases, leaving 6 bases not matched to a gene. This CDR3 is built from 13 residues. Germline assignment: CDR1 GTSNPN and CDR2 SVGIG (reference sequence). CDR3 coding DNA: TGTGCCTGGACAGGCGGGGGAGAAGATACGCAGTATTTT. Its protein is CAWTGGGEDTQYF.

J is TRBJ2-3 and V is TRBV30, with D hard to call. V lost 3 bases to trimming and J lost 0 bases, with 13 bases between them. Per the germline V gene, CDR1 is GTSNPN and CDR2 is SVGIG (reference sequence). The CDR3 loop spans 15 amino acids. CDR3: CAWRVRWSSTDTQYF. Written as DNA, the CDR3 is TGTGCCTGGAGGGTCCGCTGGAGTAGCACAGATACGCAGTATTTT. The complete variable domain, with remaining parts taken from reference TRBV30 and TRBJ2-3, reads SQTIHQWPATLVQPVGSPLSLECTVEGTSNPNLYWYRQAAGRGLQLLFYSVGIGQISSEVPQNLSASRPQDRQFILSSKKLLLSDSGFYLCAWRVRWSSTDTQYFGPGTRLTVL.

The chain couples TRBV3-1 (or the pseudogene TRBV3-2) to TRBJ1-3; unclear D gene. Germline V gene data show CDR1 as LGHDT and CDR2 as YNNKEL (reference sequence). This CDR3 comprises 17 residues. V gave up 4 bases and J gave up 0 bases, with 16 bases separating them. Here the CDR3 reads CASSLGRGKSSGNTIYF. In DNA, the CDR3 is TGTGCCAGCAGCCTTGGGCGGGGAAAGTCCTCTGGAAACACCATATATTTT.

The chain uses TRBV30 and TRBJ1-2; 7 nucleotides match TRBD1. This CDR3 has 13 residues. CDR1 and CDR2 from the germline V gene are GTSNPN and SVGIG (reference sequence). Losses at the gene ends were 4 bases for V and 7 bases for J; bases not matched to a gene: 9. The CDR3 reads CAWNDREEGGYTF. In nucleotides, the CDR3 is TGTGCCTGGAACGACAGGGAGGAAGGTGGCTACACCTTC. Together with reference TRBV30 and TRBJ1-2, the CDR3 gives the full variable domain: SQTIHQWPATLVQPVGSPLSLECTVEGTSNPNLYWYRQAAGRGLQLLFYSVGIGQISSEVPQNLSASRPQDRQFILSSKKLLLSDSGFYLCAWNDREEGGYTFGSGTRLTVV.

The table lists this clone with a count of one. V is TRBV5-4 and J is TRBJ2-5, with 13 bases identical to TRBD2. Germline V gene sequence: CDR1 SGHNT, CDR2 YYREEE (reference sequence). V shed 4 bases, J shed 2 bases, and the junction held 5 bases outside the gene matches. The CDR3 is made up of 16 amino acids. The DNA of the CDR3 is TGTGCCAGCAGCGGGGGACTAGCGGGGAGACAAGAGACCCAGTACTTC. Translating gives CASSGGLAGRQETQYF.

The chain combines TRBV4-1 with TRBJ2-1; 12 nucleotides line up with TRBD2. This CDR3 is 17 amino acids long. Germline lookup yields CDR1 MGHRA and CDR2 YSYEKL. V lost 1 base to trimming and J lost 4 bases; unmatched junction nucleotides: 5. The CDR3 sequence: CASSQAASGGAYNEQFF. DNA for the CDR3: TGCGCCAGCAGCCAAGCCGCTAGCGGGGGGGCGTACAATGAGCAGTTCTTC.

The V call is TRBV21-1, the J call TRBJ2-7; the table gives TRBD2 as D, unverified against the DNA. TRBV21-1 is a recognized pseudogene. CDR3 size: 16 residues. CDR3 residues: CASSKRGGAEAYEQYF. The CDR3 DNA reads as TGTGCCAGCAGCAAAAGAGGGGGGGCGGAGGCCTACGAGCAGTACTTC.

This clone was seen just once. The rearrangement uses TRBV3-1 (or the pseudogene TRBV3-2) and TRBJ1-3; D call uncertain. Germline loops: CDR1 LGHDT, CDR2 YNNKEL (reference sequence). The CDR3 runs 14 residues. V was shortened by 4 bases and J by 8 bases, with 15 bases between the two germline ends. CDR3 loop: CASSLSMRGDTIYF. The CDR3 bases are TGTGCCAGCAGCCTTTCGATGAGAGGAGACACCATATATTTT.

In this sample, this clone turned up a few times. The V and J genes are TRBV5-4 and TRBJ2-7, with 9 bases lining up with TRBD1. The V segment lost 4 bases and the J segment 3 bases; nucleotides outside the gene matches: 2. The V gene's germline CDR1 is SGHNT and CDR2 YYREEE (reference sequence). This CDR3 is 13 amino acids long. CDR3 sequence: CASSQTGGYEQYF. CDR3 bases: TGTGCCAGCAGCCAGACAGGGGGCTACGAGCAGTACTTC.

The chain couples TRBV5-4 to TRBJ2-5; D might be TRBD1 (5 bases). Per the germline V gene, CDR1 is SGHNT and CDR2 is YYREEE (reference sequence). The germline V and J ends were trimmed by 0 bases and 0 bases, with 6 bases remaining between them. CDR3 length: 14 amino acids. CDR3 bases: TGTGCCAGCAGCTTGGAGGGGTACCAAGAGACCCAGTACTTC. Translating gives CASSLEGYQETQYF.

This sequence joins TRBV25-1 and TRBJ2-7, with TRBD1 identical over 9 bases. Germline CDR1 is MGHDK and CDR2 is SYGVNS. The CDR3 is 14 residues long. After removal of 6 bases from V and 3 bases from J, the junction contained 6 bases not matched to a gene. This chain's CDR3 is CASSEAGQGYEQYF. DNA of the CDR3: TGTGCCAGCAGCGAAGCGGGACAGGGCTACGAGCAGTACTTC.

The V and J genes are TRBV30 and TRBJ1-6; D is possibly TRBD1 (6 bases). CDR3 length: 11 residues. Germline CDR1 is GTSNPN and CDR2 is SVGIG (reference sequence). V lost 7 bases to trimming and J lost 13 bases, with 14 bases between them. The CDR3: CAYGVRGPLHF. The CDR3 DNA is TGTGCCTACGGGGTCAGGGGTCCCCTCCACTTT.

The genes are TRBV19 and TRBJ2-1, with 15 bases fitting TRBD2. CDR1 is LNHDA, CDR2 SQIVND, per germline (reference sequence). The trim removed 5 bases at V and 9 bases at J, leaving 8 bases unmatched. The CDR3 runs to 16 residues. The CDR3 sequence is CASSSGLAGGPGEQFF. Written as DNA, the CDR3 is TGTGCCAGTAGTTCCGGACTAGCGGGGGGGCCGGGTGAGCAGTTCTTC.

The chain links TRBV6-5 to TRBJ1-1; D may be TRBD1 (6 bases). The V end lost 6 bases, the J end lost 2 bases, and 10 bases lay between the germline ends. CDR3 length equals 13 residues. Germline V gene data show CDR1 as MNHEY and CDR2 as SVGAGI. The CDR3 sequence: CASSGQSNTEAFF. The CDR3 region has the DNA TGTGCCAGCAGCGGACAGAGTAACACTGAAGCTTTCTTT.

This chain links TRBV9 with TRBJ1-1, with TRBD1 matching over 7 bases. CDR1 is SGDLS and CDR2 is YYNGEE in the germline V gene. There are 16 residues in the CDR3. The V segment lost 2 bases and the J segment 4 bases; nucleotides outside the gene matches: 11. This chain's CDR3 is CASSVWTGGVGTEAFF. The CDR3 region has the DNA TGTGCCAGCAGCGTTTGGACAGGAGGAGTAGGCACTGAAGCTTTCTTT.

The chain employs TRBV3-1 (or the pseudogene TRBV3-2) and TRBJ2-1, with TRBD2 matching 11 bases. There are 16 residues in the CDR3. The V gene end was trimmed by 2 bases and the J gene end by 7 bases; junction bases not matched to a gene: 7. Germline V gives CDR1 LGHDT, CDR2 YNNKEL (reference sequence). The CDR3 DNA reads TGTGCCAGCAGCCAACTAGCGGGGGGCCCGGTTAATGAGCAGTTCTTC. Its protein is CASSQLAGGPVNEQFF.

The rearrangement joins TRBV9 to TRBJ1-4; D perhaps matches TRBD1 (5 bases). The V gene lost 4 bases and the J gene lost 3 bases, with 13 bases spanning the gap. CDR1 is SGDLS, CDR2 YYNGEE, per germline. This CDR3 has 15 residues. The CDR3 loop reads CASSSLGGPNEKLFF. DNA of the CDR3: TGTGCCAGCAGCTCACTCGGGGGACCTAATGAAAAACTGTTTTTT. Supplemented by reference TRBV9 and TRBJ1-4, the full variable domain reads DSGVTQTPKHLITATGQRVTLRCSPRSGDLSVYWYQQSLDQGLQFLIQYYNGEERAKGNILERFSAQQFPDLHSELNLSSLELGDSALYFCASSSLGGPNEKLFFGSGTQLSVL.